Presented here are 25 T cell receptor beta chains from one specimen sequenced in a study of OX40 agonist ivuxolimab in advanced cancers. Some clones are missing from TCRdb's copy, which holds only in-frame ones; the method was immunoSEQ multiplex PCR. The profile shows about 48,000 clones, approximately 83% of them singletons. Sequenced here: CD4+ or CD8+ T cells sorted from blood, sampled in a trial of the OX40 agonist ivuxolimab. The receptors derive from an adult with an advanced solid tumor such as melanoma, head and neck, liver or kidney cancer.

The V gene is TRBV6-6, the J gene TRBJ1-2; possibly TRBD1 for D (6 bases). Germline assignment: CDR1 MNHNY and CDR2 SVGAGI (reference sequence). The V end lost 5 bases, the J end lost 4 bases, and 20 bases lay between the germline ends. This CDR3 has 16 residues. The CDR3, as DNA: TGTGCCAGCAGTGGGGCCGGACGCGGGGGCCTCTATGGCTACACCTTC. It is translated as CASSGAGRGGLYGYTF.

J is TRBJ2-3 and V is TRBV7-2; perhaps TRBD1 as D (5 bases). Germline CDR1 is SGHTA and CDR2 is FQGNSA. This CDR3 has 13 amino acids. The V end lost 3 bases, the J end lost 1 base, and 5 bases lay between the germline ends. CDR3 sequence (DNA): TGTGCCAGCAGCTTCAGGGGCACAGATACGCAGTATTTT. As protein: CASSFRGTDTQYF. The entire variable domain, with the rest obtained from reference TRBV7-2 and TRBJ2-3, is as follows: GAGVSQSPSNKVTEKGKDVELRCDPISGHTALYWYRQSLGQGLEFLIYFQGNSAPDKSGLPSDRFSAERTGGSVSTLTIQRTQQEDSAVYLCASSFRGTDTQYFGPGTRLTVL.

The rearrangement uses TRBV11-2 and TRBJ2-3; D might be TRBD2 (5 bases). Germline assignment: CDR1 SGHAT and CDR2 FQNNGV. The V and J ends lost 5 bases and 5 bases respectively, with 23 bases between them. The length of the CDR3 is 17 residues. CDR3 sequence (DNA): TGTGCCAGCAGCATTCGACTCCTAGCTGAGCTAAGAGATACGCAGTATTTT. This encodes CASSIRLLAELRDTQYF.

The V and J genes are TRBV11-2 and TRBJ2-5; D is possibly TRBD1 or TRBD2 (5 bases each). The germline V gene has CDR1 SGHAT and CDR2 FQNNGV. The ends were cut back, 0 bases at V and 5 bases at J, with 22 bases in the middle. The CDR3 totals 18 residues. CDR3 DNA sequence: TGTGCCAGCAGCTTAGATTTGTTGGAACGTGGGGGTGGTGAGACCCAGTACTTC. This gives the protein CASSLDLLERGGGETQYF.

CDR3 region: CASSDRGIQPQHF. The CDR3 bases are TGTGCCAGTAGCGACAGGGGGATCCAGCCCCAGCATTTT. V gene TRBV7-9 combines with J gene TRBJ1-5; 9 bases fit TRBD1. The CDR3 runs 13 residues. The germline CDR1 and CDR2 sequences are SEHNR and FQNEAQ (reference sequence). The V segment lost 9 bases and the J segment 7 bases; nucleotides outside the gene matches: 7.

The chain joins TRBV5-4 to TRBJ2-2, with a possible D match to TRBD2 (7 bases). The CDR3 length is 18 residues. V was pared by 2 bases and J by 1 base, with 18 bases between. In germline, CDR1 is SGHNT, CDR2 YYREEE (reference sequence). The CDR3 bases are TGTGCCAGCAGCTTAGCCCAGGGGCGGGGGAGGAACACCGGGGAGCTGTTTTTT. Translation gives CASSLAQGRGRNTGELFF.

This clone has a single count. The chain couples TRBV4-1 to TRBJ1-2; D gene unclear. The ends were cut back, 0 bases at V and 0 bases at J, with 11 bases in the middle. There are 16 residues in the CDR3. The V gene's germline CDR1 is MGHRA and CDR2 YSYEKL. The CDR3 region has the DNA TGCGCCAGCAGCCAAGATTTATACCTACCTAACTATGGCTACACCTTC. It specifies CASSQDLYLPNYGYTF.

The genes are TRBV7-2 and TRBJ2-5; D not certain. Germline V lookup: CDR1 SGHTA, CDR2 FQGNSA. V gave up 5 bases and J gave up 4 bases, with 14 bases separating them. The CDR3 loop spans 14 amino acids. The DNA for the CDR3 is TGTGCCAGCAGCACAGTAGTGGTGGGAGAGACCCAGTACTTC. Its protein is CASSTVVVGETQYF.

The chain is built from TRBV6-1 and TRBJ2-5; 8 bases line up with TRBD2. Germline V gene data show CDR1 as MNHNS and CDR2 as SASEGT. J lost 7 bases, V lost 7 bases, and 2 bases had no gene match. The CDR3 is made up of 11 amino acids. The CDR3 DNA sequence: TGTGCCAGCACGGGGGGGGTGACCCAGTACTTC. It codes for CASTGGVTQYF.

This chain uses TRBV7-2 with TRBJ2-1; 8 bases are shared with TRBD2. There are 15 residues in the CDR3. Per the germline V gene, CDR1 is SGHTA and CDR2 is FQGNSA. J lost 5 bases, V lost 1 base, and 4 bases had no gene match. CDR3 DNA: TGTGCCAGCAGCTTAGTAGCGGGGACGCACAATGAGCAGTTCTTC. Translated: CASSLVAGTHNEQFF.

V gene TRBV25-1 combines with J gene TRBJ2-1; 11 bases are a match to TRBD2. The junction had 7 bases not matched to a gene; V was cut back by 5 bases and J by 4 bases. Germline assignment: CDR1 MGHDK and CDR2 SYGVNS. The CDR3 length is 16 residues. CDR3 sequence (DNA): TGTGCCAGCAGTATACTCCTAGCGGGGGGTTACAATGAGCAGTTCTTC. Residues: CASSILLAGGYNEQFF. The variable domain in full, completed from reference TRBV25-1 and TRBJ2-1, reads EADIYQTPRYLVIGTGKKITLECSQTMGHDKMYWYQQDPGMELHLIHYSYGVNSTEKGDLSSESTVSRIRTEHFPLTLESARPSHTSQYLCASSILLAGGYNEQFFGPGTRLTVL.

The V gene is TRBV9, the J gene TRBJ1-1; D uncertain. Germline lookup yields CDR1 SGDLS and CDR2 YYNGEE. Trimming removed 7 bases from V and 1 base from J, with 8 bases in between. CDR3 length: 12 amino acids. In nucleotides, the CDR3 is TGTGCCAGCGGGCGTTGGAACACTGAAGCTTTCTTT. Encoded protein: CASGRWNTEAFF.

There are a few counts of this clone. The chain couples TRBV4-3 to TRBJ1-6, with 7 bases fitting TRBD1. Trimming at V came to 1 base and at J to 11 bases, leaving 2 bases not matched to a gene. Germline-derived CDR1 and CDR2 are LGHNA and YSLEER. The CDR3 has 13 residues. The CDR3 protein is CASSQAQGTPLHF. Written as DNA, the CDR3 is TGCGCCAGCAGCCAAGCACAGGGGACACCCCTCCACTTT.

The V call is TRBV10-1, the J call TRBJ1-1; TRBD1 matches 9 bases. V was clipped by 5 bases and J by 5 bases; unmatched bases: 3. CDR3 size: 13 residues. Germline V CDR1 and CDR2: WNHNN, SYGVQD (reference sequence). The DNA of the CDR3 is TGCGCCAGCAGTTGGGACAGGGAAACTGAAGCTTTCTTT. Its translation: CASSWDRETEAFF.

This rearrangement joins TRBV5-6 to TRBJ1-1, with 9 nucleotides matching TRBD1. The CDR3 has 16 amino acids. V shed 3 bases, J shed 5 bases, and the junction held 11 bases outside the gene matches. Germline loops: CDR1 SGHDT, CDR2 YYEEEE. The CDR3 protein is CASSSGTGRIGTEAFF. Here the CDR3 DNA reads TGTGCCAGCAGCTCTGGGACAGGGAGGATTGGGACTGAAGCTTTCTTT.

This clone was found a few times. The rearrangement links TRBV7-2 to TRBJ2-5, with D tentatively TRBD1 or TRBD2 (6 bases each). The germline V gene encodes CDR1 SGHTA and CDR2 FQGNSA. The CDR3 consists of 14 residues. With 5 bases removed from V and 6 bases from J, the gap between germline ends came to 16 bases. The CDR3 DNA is TGTGCCAGCAGCCCAGGGGCGGGGTGGAAGACCCAGTACTTC. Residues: CASSPGAGWKTQYF.

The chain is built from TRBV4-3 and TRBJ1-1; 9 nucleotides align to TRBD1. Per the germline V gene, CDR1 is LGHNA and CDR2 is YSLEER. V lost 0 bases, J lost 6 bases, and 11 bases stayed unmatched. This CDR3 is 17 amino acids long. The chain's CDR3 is CASSQDKGTGGIAEAFF. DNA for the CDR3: TGCGCCAGCAGCCAAGATAAAGGAACAGGGGGCATCGCTGAAGCTTTCTTT.

The CDR3 region has the DNA TGTGCCAGCGGTTCGGGCCGTAATCAGCCCCAGCATTTT. Its protein is CASGSGRNQPQHF. The chain employs TRBV6-5 and TRBJ1-5; no reliable D call. The CDR3 contains 13 residues. Germline V gives CDR1 MNHEY, CDR2 SVGAGI. Trimming stripped 8 bases from V and 4 bases from J, with 12 bases between.

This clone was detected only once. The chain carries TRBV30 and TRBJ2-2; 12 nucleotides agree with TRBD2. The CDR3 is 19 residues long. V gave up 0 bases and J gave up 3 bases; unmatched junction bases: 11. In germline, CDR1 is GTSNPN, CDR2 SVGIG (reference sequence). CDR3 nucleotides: TGTGCCTGGAGTGTAGACCCCCGACTAGCGGGGGCCTACACCGGGGAGCTGTTTTTT. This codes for CAWSVDPRLAGAYTGELFF. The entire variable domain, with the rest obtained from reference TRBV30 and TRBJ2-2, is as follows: SQTIHQWPATLVQPVGSPLSLECTVEGTSNPNLYWYRQAAGRGLQLLFYSVGIGQISSEVPQNLSASRPQDRQFILSSKKLLLSDSGFYLCAWSVDPRLAGAYTGELFFGEGSRLTVL.

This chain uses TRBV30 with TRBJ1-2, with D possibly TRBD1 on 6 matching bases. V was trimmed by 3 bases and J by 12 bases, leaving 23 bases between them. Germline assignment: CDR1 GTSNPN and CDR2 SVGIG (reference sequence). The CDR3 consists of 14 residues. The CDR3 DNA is TGTGCCTGGAGGCACAAAGGGTGGGGGGGCGCCCACACCTTC. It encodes CAWRHKGWGGAHTF.

The CDR3, as DNA: TGTGCCAGCAGTCCACAGGGTTACGCCGGGGAGCTGTTTTTT. As protein: CASSPQGYAGELFF. The chain has TRBV6-6 and TRBJ2-2, with a possible D match to TRBD1 (6 bases). In germline, CDR1 is MNHNY, CDR2 SVGAGI (reference sequence). The CDR3 is 14 amino acids. V was cut by 5 bases and J by 6 bases, with 13 bases left in between.

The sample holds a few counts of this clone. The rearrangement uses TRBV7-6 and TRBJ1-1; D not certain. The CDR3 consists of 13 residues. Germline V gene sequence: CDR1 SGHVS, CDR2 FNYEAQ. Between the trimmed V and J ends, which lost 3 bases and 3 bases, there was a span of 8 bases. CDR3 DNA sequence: TGTGCCAGCAGCTTCCAGAGCTACACTGAAGCTTTCTTT. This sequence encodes CASSFQSYTEAFF.

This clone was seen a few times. This CDR3 is CASSQYSQGAGAGELFF. DNA of the CDR3: TGTGCCAGCAGCCAGTACTCCCAGGGGGCGGGGGCCGGGGAGCTGTTTTTT. The chain joins TRBV4-2 to TRBJ2-2, with TRBD1 as a possible D gene (8 bases). V was shortened by 3 bases and J by 6 bases, with 20 bases between the two germline ends. CDR1 is LGHNA and CDR2 is YNFKEQ in the germline V gene. The CDR3 covers 17 residues.

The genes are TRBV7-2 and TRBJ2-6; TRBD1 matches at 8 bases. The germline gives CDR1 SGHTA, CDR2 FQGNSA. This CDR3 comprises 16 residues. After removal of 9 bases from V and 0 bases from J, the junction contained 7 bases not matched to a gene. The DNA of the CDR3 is TGTGCCAGGGGACGTGGACAGGGCTCTGGGGCCAACGTCCTGACTTTC. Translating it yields CARGRGQGSGANVLTF. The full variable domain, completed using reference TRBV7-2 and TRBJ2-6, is GAGVSQSPSNKVTEKGKDVELRCDPISGHTALYWYRQSLGQGLEFLIYFQGNSAPDKSGLPSDRFSAERTGGSVSTLTIQRTQQEDSAVYLCARGRGQGSGANVLTFGAGSRLTVL.

The CDR3: CAISPGTQETQYF. The CDR3 bases are TGTGCCATCAGCCCTGGGACCCAAGAGACCCAGTACTTC. The chain has TRBV10-3 and TRBJ2-5; D tentatively reads TRBD1 or TRBD2 (5 bases each). Between the trimmed V and J ends, which lost 6 bases and 1 base, there was a span of 9 bases. This CDR3 spans 13 amino acids. Germline V gene lookup returns CDR1 ENHRY and CDR2 SYGVKD.